A selection of T cell receptor beta chains follows, all from one sample in a study of control samples from healthy donors and cancer patients. This table comes from immunoSEQ multiplex PCR, and its TCRdb copy is limited to in-frame clones, with some not included. Of 150,000 to 200,000 clones listed, approximately 86% are singletons. Sequencing was performed on blood. All receptors come from a man aged 18 to 29 in good health. Both conserved end residues are part of each CDR3. A D gene is named only where the DNA matches it firmly. Clone size is shown for a subset of rows, as once, few, many or a class of expanded clone.

abundance,v_gene,j_gene,d_gene,CDR3aa,CDR3nt
-,TRBV27,TRBJ1-4,-,CASAGANEKLFF,TGTGCCAGCGCGGGTGCTAATGAAAAACTGTTTTTT
-,TRBV4-2,TRBJ2-1,-,CASSQGTRGDEQFF,TGTGCCAGCAGCCAAGGAACCAGGGGCGATGAGCAGTTCTTC
medium-sized,TRBV7-3,TRBJ2-1,TRBD2,CASSSSGGDYNEQFF,TGTGCCAGCAGCTCTAGCGGGGGAGATTACAATGAGCAGTTCTTC
-,TRBV5-5,TRBJ1-2,-,CASSFQGLHGYTF,TGTGCCAGCAGCTTTCAGGGGCTACATGGCTACACCTTC
-,TRBV6-2/TRBV6-3,TRBJ2-2,TRBD1,CASSSSGTVPGELFF,TGTGCCAGCAGTTCATCCGGGACAGTTCCCGGGGAGCTGTTTTTT
-,TRBV7-3,TRBJ1-1,TRBD1,CASSLIRTGGRNTEAFF,TGTGCCAGCAGCTTAATACGGACAGGGGGCAGGAACACTGAAGCTTTCTTT
-,TRBV5-1,TRBJ2-3,-,CASSLDRGASTDTQYF,TGCGCCAGCAGCTTGGATAGGGGTGCGAGCACAGATACGCAGTATTTT
-,TRBV28,TRBJ2-3,-,CASNDYPGTDTQYF,TGTGCCAGCAACGACTACCCAGGAACAGATACGCAGTATTTT
-,TRBV5-4,TRBJ1-2,TRBD1,CASRRQGVNYGYTF,TGTGCCAGCAGGCGTCAGGGGGTTAACTATGGCTACACCTTC
-,TRBV2,TRBJ2-2,-,CASSVGQGSTGELFF,TGTGCCAGCAGTGTAGGGCAGGGGTCCACCGGGGAGCTGTTTTTT
few,TRBV5-6,TRBJ1-2,-,CASSLRVAGTYGYTF,TGTGCCAGCAGCTTGCGGGTAGCAGGGACCTATGGCTACACCTTC
-,TRBV5-4,TRBJ2-5,TRBD1,CASSLETGLETQYF,TGTGCCAGCAGCTTGGAGACAGGGTTGGAGACCCAGTACTTC
-,TRBV5-1,TRBJ1-1,-,CASSWNGVGTEAFF,TGCGCCAGCAGCTGGAATGGTGTTGGCACTGAAGCTTTCTTT
-,TRBV6-5,TRBJ2-1,TRBD2,CASSNIRLAGVEQFF,TGTGCCAGCAGTAATATCAGACTAGCGGGGGTTGAGCAGTTCTTC
-,TRBV2,TRBJ2-7,-,CARGGTRSSYEQYF,TGTGCCAGGGGGGGGACAAGGAGCTCCTACGAGCAGTACTTC
few,TRBV7-9,TRBJ1-1,TRBD1,CASTQGGVGTEAFF,TGTGCCAGCACCCAGGGGGGGGTGGGCACTGAAGCTTTCTTT
-,TRBV5-6,TRBJ2-5,-,CASSLRADYQETQYF,TGTGCCAGCAGCTTGAGGGCAGACTACCAAGAGACCCAGTACTTC
once,TRBV9,TRBJ1-2,-,CASRGDGVHTF,TGTGCCAGCAGAGGGGACGGGGTGCACACCTTC
-,TRBV30,TRBJ2-7,-,CAWSGGTSYEQYF,TGTGCCTGGAGTGGAGGGACCTCCTACGAGCAGTACTTC
-,TRBV19,TRBJ2-1,TRBD2,CASSMGGAGGNEQFF,TGTGCCAGTAGTATGGGAGGGGCTGGGGGCAATGAGCAGTTCTTC
-,TRBV11-2,TRBJ2-1,TRBD1,CASSLGTGTEQFF,TGTGCCAGCAGCTTAGGGACAGGGACTGAGCAGTTCTTC
-,TRBV7-9,TRBJ2-5,-,CASSDGLLQETQYF,TGTGCCAGCAGCGATGGACTACTACAAGAGACCCAGTACTTC
-,TRBV6-2/TRBV6-3,TRBJ2-7,-,CASSYSLGRAVYEQYF,TGTGCCAGCAGTTACTCTCTCGGCAGGGCCGTCTACGAGCAGTACTTC
-,TRBV29-1,TRBJ1-5,TRBD1,CSVAGGEGQPQHF,TGCAGCGTAGCAGGGGGCGAGGGTCAGCCCCAGCATTTT
-,TRBV21-1,TRBJ2-2,-,CASSKPSGGTNTGELFF,TGTGCCAGCAGCAAACCTAGCGGGGGGACTAACACCGGGGAGCTGTTTTTT
once,TRBV6-1,TRBJ2-4,-,CASSEGRGSIQYF,TGTGCCAGCAGTGAGGGCAGGGGAAGCATTCAGTACTTC
-,TRBV5-1,TRBJ1-2,TRBD1,CASSLGPERQGASYGYTF,TGCGCCAGCAGCTTGGGTCCGGAGAGACAGGGAGCCTCATATGGCTACACCTTC
-,TRBV11-2,TRBJ2-6,-,CASSLRGANVLTF,TGTGCCAGCAGCTTGCGTGGGGCCAACGTCCTGACTTTC
-,TRBV19,TRBJ2-3,-,CASSIASTDTQYF,TGTGCCAGTAGTATCGCCAGCACAGATACGCAGTATTTT
-,TRBV2,TRBJ2-2,-,CASSVRGPGGELFF,TGTGCCAGCAGTGTACGAGGGCCGGGGGGGGAGCTGTTTTTT
-,TRBV12-3/TRBV12-4,TRBJ2-7,TRBD1,CASSGQGYEQYF,TGTGCCAGCAGCGGACAGGGCTACGAGCAGTACTTC
-,TRBV7-9,TRBJ1-3,-,CASSLAGLSSGNTIYF,TGTGCCAGCAGCTTAGCGGGCCTCAGCTCTGGAAACACCATATATTTT